Presented here are 7 T cell receptor beta chains from one specimen sequenced in a study of blood T cell repertoires in COVID-19. Only in-frame clones appear in the TCRdb table, and some are missing; sequencing was by immunoSEQ multiplex PCR. The repertoire holds about 280,000 clones, with around 90% as singletons. The source material was peripheral blood. These TCRs come from a man between 45 and 60 years old with acute or convalescent COVID-19.

The table lists this clone with a count of one. The chain carries TRBV3-1 (or the pseudogene TRBV3-2) and TRBJ1-6; 10 nucleotides agree with TRBD1. CDR1 and CDR2 (germline): LGHDT, YNNKEL (reference sequence). The CDR3 totals 16 residues. V lost 4 bases and J lost 14; bases outside the gene matches: 14. The CDR3 nucleotides read TGTGCCAGCAGCCCCTCGGGGACAGGGGCCCGTTCGGCCCTCCACTTT. It encodes CASSPSGTGARSALHF.

The chain is built from TRBV25-1 and TRBJ2-3; D gene uncertain. V shed 3 bases and J shed 5 bases, with 15 bases lying between them. The germline V gene encodes CDR1 MGHDK and CDR2 SYGVNS. The CDR3 extends over 15 amino acids. CDR3 nucleotides: TGTGCCAGCAGTGACACCCGGTCCTCGGGAGATACGCAGTATTTT. This encodes CASSDTRSSGDTQYF.

The V call is TRBV24-1, the J call TRBJ2-1; TRBD2 aligns across 10 bases. CDR3 length equals 15 residues. CDR1 and CDR2 (germline): KGHDR, SFDVKD. The V gene end was trimmed by 3 bases and the J gene end by 5 bases; junction bases not matched to a gene: 3. The CDR3 DNA reads as TGTGCCACCAGTGATCCAGCGGGGGGGGACAATGAGCAGTTCTTC. Translation: CATSDPAGGDNEQFF.

The gene calls are TRBV9 and TRBJ1-2, with D possibly TRBD1 on 5 matching bases. V gave up 7 bases and J gave up 8 bases, with 12 bases separating them. The CDR3 runs 11 residues. Per germline, CDR1 SGDLS and CDR2 YYNGEE. CDR3 sequence (DNA): TGTGCCAGCCCAGGCAGGGTAGGCTACACCTTC. Protein sequence: CASPGRVGYTF.

This clone appeared a few times. The chain combines TRBV27 with TRBJ1-6; unclear D gene. Germline CDR1 and CDR2: MNHEY and SMNVEV (reference sequence). This CDR3 is built from 15 residues. The V end lost 0 bases, the J end lost 12 bases, and 15 bases lay between the germline ends. CDR3 protein: CASSLSPFSSEPLHF. In DNA, the CDR3 is TGTGCCAGCAGTTTATCTCCCTTCTCAAGCGAACCCCTCCACTTT.

The V call is TRBV9, the J call TRBJ2-3; 8 bases line up with TRBD1. The germline V gene encodes CDR1 SGDLS and CDR2 YYNGEE. J gave up 7 bases and V 0 bases, and 13 bases lay outside the gene matches. The CDR3 totals 17 residues. The DNA for the CDR3 is TGTGCCAGCAGCGTAGAAGGGGACGGACAGGGAGTATATACGCAGTATTTT. Translation: CASSVEGDGQGVYTQYF.

This chain joins TRBV6-6 and TRBJ1-2; weak D call: TRBD1 (6 bases). V was trimmed by 2 bases and J by 2 bases, leaving 9 bases between them. The CDR3 has 14 amino acids. Germline CDR1 and CDR2: MNHNY and SVGAGI (reference sequence). The chain's CDR3 is CASSYGTGNYGYTF. The CDR3 region has the DNA TGTGCCAGCAGTTACGGTACAGGGAACTATGGCTACACCTTC.